This entry describes one T cell receptor beta chain. In the source study's methods: Nucleated cell number was recorded as an estimate derived from reference gene primer amplification. Profiled with immunoSEQ multiplex PCR; TCRdb holds only in-frame clones, not every one. V and J calls and clone size are those listed in that table; D and trimming were worked out from the DNA. The table has 200,000 to 250,000 clones, roughly 80% seen once. The V gene end was trimmed by 3 bases and the J gene end by 3 bases; junction bases not matched to a gene: 4. Germline CDR1 reads SEHNR; CDR2 reads FQNEAQ (reference sequence). The CDR3 has 15 amino acids. This sample stems from a study of blood T cell repertoires in COVID-19. Study details: There were acute and convalescent COVID-19 samples, and they came from the United States, Italy and Spain. T cells, B-cell-depleted T cells, or PBMCs supplied cDNA or gDNA.

The sequence was collected from a woman between 65 and 79 years old with acute or convalescent COVID-19. The sequencing input was peripheral blood. The chain uses TRBV7-9 and TRBJ2-1; 8 nucleotides match TRBD2. This CDR3 reads CASSFRGGIYNEQFF. CDR3 sequence (DNA): TGTGCCAGCAGCTTCCGGGGGGGCATCTACAATGAGCAGTTCTTC.